This T cell receptor beta chain was found in a study of T cell repertoires and leukemia-associated antigens. On the study more broadly: Approximately 15 million effective reads came from all samples combined.

V gave up 3 bases and J gave up 2 bases; unmatched junction bases: 10. This CDR3 has 17 amino acids. Per the germline V gene, CDR1 is SQVTM and CDR2 is ANQGSEA. Study-wide findings and caveats: No significant group difference appeared in Vbeta, Jbeta or VDJ counts. Specificity and function of the expanded clones need further investigation.

A remark on this clonotype: The antigen remains unidentified.

A single record per CDR3 protein comes from TCRdb applying MiXCR to the 5' RACE reads. Of over 9,000 distinct CDR3 sequences in the sample, about 45% were seen once. The CD3+ T cells first had an overnight rest without serum. This TCR came from a female donor in good health. Sequenced sample: CD3+ T cells sorted from blood and cultured. The chain joins TRBV29-1 to TRBJ2-6; 7 positions match TRBD2. The CDR3 DNA is TGCAGCGTTGATATGGGCCCCGGGGGGACTGGGGCCAACGTCCTGACTTTC. Its protein product is CSVDMGPGGTGANVLTF.